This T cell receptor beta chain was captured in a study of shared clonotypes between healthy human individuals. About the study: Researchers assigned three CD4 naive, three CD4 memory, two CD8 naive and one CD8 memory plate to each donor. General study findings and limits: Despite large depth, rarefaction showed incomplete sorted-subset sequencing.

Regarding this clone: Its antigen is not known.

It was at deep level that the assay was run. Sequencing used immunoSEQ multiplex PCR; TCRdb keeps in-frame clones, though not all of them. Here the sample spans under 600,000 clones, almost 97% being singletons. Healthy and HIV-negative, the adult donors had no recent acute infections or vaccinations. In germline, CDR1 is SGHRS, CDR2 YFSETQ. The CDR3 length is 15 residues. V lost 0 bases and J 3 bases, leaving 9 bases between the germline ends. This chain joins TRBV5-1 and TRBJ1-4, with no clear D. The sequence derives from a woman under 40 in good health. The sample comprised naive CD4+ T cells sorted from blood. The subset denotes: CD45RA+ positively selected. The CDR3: CASSLAEGANEKLFF. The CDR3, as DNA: TGCGCCAGCAGCTTGGCGGAGGGAGCTAATGAAAAACTGTTTTTT. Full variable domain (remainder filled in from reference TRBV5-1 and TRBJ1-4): KAGVTQTPRYLIKTRGQQVTLSCSPISGHRSVSWYQQTPGQGLQFLFEYFSETQRNKGNFPGRFSGRQFSNSRSEMNVSTLELGDSALYLCASSLAEGANEKLFFGSGTQLSVL.